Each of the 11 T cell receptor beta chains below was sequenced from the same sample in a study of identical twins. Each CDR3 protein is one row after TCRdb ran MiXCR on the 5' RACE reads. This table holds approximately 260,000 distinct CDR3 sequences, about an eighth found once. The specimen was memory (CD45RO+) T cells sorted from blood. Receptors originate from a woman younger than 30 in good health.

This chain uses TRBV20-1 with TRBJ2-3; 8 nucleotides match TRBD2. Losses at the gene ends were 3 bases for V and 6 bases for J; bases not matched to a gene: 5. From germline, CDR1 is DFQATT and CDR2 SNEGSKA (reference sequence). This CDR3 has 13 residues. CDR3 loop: CSASGGAMDTQYF. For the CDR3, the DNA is TGCAGTGCTAGCGGGGGGGCCATGGATACGCAGTATTTT.

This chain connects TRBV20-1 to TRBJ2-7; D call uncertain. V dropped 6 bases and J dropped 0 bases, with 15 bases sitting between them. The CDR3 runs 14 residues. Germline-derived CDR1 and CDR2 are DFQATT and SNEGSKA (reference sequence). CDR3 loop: CSATSDIPSYEQYF. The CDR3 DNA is TGCAGTGCCACATCCGACATTCCCTCCTACGAGCAGTACTTC.

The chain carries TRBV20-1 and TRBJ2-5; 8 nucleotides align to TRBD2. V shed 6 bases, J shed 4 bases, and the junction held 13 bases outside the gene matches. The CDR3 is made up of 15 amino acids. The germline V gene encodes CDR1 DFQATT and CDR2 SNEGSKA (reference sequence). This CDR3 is CSAPPGGGKTETQYF. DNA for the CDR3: TGCAGTGCCCCTCCGGGCGGGGGGAAGACAGAGACCCAGTACTTC.

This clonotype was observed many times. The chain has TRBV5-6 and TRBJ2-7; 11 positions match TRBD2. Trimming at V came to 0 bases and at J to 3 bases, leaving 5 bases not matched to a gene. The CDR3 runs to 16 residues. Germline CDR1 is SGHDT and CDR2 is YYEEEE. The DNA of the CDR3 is TGTGCCAGCAGCTTGGCTGGGACTAGCGGATTCTACGAGCAGTACTTC. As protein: CASSLAGTSGFYEQYF.

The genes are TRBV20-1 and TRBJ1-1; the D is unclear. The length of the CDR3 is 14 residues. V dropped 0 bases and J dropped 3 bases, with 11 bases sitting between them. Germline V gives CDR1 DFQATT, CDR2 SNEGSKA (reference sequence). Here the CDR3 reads CSARDFRQDTEAFF. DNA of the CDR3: TGCAGTGCTAGAGACTTCAGGCAGGACACTGAAGCTTTCTTT.

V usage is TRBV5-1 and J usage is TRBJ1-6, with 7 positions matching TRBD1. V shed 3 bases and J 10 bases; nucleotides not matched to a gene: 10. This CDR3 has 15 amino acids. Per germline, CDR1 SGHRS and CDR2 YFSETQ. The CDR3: CASSSYRGDGSPLHF. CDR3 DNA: TGCGCCAGCAGCTCCTACAGGGGTGACGGCTCACCCCTCCACTTT.

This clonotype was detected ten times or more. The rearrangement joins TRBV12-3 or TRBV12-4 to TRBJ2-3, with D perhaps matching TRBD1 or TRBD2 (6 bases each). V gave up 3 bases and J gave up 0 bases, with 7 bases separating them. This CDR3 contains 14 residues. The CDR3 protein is CASSLGGSTDTQYF. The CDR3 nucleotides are TGTGCCAGCAGTTTGGGGGGCAGCACAGATACGCAGTATTTT.

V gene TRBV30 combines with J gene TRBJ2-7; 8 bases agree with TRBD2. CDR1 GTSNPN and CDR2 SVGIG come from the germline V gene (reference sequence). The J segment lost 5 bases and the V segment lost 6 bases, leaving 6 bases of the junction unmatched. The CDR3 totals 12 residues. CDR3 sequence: CACDSGGDEQYF. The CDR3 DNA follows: TGTGCCTGCGACTCGGGAGGGGACGAGCAGTACTTC.

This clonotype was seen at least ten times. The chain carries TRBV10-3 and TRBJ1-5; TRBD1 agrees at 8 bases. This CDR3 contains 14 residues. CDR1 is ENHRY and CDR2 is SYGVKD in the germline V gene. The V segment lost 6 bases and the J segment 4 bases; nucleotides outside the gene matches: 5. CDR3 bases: TGTGCCATCAGCCAAGACAGGGGAAATCAGCCCCAGCATTTT. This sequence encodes CAISQDRGNQPQHF.

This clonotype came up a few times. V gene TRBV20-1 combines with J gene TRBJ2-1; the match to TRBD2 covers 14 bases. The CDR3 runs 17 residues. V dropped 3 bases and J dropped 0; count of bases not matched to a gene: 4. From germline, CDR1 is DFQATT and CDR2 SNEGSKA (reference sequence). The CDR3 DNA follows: TGCAGTGCTAGCTCCGGGACTAGCGGGAGCTCCTACAATGAGCAGTTCTTC. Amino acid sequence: CSASSGTSGSSYNEQFF.

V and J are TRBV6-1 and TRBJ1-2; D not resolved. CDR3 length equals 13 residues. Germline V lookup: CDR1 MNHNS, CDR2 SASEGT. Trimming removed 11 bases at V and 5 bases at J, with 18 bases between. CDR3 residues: CASLNRGTYGYTF. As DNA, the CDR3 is TGTGCCTCCCTCAATCGGGGAACGTATGGCTACACCTTC.